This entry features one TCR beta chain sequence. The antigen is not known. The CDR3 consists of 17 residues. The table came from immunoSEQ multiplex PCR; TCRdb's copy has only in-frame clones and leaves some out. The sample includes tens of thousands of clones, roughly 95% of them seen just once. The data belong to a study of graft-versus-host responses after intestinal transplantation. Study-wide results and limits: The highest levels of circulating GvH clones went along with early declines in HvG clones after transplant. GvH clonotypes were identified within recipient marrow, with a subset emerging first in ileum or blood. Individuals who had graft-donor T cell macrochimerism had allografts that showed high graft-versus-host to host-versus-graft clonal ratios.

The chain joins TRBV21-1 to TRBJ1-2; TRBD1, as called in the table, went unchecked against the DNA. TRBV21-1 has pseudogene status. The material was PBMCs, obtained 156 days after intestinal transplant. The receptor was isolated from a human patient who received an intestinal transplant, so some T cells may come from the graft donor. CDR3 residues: CAAGSWTGKSGLYGYTF. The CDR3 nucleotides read TGTGCAGCGGGAAGTTGGACAGGGAAGAGTGGCTTGTATGGCTACACCTTC.